The present entry profiles one T cell receptor beta chain with its context. Its specific antigen is unknown. No base quality information exists; no much larger clone differs at one position. Enrolling through a virtual design, the prospective study's participants ranged in age from roughly 18 to 90 years and lived across 20 to 30 United States geographic areas. Cohort assignment in the prospective study relied on participant-reported clinical history from a screening survey and a study questionnaire. Each participant in the prospective study had whole blood, serum and a nasopharyngeal or oropharyngeal swab collected by mobile phlebotomists. Participants in the prospective study had the option to provide additional blood draws and questionnaires over a 2-month period. Before DNA extraction, prospective study blood samples were shipped either frozen or at room temperature. This sample stems from a study of blood T cell repertoires in COVID-19 (TCRdb year 2020). At the level of the whole study: Samples covering the acute and convalescent phases of COVID-19 were provided by collaborators in the United States, Italy and Spain. The samples were drawn from the first 160 participants of the ongoing ImmuneRACE study and from 1,254 subjects provided by 6 global collaborators. A freely available public database, intended as a resource for researchers studying the immune response to SARS-CoV-2, is where the repertoires were released. Nearly every sample came with metadata listing a de-identified subject ID, COVID-19 status, age in years and sex. Where HLA class I and class II types were available, the types were taken from metadata supplied by the sample provider, not from assay-based typing. The material from the prospective study consisted of cDNA or gDNA derived from T cells, B-cell-depleted T cells, or PBMCs. Deeply sampled blood TCRbeta repertoires from subjects exposed to, actively infected with, or recovered from COVID-19 were included in the dataset.

The study at large found these results: The amount of clinical and demographic metadata varied by source and participant and was provided uncurated.

TCRbeta CDR3 regions were amplified from genomic DNA using the immunoSEQ Assay, a bias-controlled multiplex PCR. The study's processing was this. The number of nucleated cells in each sample was estimated from the amplification of reference gene primers within the assay. To quantify the absolute abundance of each unique TCRbeta CDR3 rearrangement, sequence reads were collapsed and filtered. For each sample, productive Simpson clonality was calculated as the square root of Simpson's diversity index over productive rearrangements. TCRdb re-hosts the immuneACCESS table, in-frame sequences only. Its copies lack some clones; in the studies checked, an unresolved V gene accounts for under half of them, and the cause for the rest is not known. V, J and clone size are those of that table, while D and trimming were read from the DNA. The table for this sample lists approximately 250,000 clones; 70% to 90% of them were counted only once. The ten largest account for 8.5% to 9.5% of the sample.

This sequence originates from a woman aged 50 to 60 with acute COVID-19. Sample: PBMCs or T cells enriched from blood (not recorded which).

The sequence in DNA is TGTGCCAGCAGCTCAACCGGACAGAGACCCTACGAGCAGTACTTC. This yields the protein CASSSTGQRPYEQYF. The chain joins TRBV7-8 to TRBJ2-7; the D gene is perhaps TRBD1, on 6 matching bases. Cut back by 4 bases and 2 bases, the V and J ends lie 15 bases apart. CDR1 is given as SGHVS and CDR2 as FQNEAQ, both from the germline V gene. The CDR3 runs 15 residues from the cysteine to the phenylalanine. Only the CDR3 portion is preserved as DNA: 45 bases, with reading frame beginning at the first base.